Each of the 17 T cell receptor beta chains below was sequenced from the same sample in a study of glioma-infiltrating T cells after dendritic cell vaccination. Documented time point: after dendritic cell vaccination, including at tumor progression/relapse. The repertoire was sequenced with immunoSEQ multiplex PCR; TCRdb's copy has only in-frame clones and lacks some. In the table there are tens of thousands of clones, roughly four fifths of which are singletons. This material consisted of blood, taken after dendritic cell vaccination. The receptors derive from a human donor with glioblastoma.

The rearrangement uses TRBV7-2 and TRBJ1-1; D unclear. The CDR3 runs 14 residues. Germline V gene sequence: CDR1 SGHTA, CDR2 FQGNSA. The ends were cut back, 0 bases at V and 7 bases at J, with 12 bases in the middle. The CDR3 reads CASSLARGYSEAFF. CDR3 DNA sequence: TGTGCCAGCAGCTTAGCGCGGGGTTACAGTGAAGCTTTCTTT.

The chain uses TRBV7-9 and TRBJ1-2; the match to TRBD1 covers 7 bases. Germline V CDR1 and CDR2: SEHNR, FQNEAQ (reference sequence). The CDR3 consists of 14 residues. J was trimmed by 6 bases and V by 5 bases; bases with no gene match: 9. DNA for the CDR3: TGTGCCAGCAGCCCTGGGACAGCTGCCAATGGCTACACCTTC. Its protein product is CASSPGTAANGYTF.

This rearrangement joins TRBV11-3 to TRBJ1-1, with TRBD1 matching 7 bases. Germline V gene sequence: CDR1 SGHNT, CDR2 YENEEA. J lost 5 bases, V lost 8 bases, and 11 bases had no gene match. The CDR3 consists of 14 residues. The CDR3 region is CASGAGGTDTEAFF. The CDR3 DNA sequence: TGTGCCAGCGGGGCAGGGGGGACGGATACTGAAGCTTTCTTT.

In its sample, this clone was seen a few times. V is TRBV14 and J is TRBJ2-7; possibly TRBD1 for D (5 bases). Germline assignment: CDR1 SGHDN and CDR2 FVKESK. Trimming took 0 bases from V and 4 from J, leaving 13 bases between them. CDR3 length equals 15 residues. This CDR3 is CASSQDLVRVYEQYF. CDR3 nucleotide sequence: TGTGCCAGCAGCCAAGATTTGGTCAGGGTGTACGAGCAGTACTTC.

The rearrangement links TRBV19 to TRBJ1-5; TRBD1 matches 9 bases. CDR3 size: 14 residues. Per germline, CDR1 LNHDA and CDR2 SQIVND (reference sequence). Trimming took 3 bases from V and 5 from J; bases not matched to a gene: 2. The CDR3 protein is CASSIWTGDQPQHF. DNA of the CDR3: TGTGCCAGTAGTATTTGGACAGGGGATCAGCCCCAGCATTTT.

This chain joins TRBV4-2 and TRBJ2-7, with 11 bases lining up with TRBD2. The CDR3 is 17 residues long. With 0 bases clipped from V and 2 bases from J, the junction kept 6 bases outside the gene matches. CDR1 LGHNA and CDR2 YNFKEQ come from the germline V gene. For the CDR3, the DNA is TGTGCCAGCAGCCAAGATATTGCTAGCGGGGGGACCTACGAGCAGTACTTC. Amino acids: CASSQDIASGGTYEQYF.

This clone has a single count. This chain connects TRBV6-5 to TRBJ2-2, with D perhaps TRBD2 (7 bases). The CDR3 loop spans 15 amino acids. Per germline, CDR1 MNHEY and CDR2 SVGAGI. Trimming left V 0 bases short and J 7 bases short, with 12 bases between. The DNA for the CDR3 is TGTGCCAGCAGTTACTCGGGGGGGCGGGGCGGGGAGCTGTTTTTT. Encoded protein: CASSYSGGRGGELFF.

This chain connects TRBV5-1 to TRBJ2-3; 11 bases are shared with TRBD2. V shed 4 bases and J 2 bases; nucleotides not matched to a gene: 6. CDR1 is SGHRS and CDR2 is YFSETQ in the germline V gene. The CDR3 runs 16 residues. CDR3 amino acids: CASSLFSGGATDTQYF. CDR3 sequence (DNA): TGCGCCAGCAGCCTTTTTAGCGGGGGGGCCACAGATACGCAGTATTTT.

This chain joins TRBV5-1 and TRBJ2-7; 9 bases agree with TRBD1. The V gene end was trimmed by 3 bases and the J gene end by 0 bases; junction bases not matched to a gene: 7. Germline values: CDR1 SGHRS, CDR2 YFSETQ. The CDR3 loop spans 16 amino acids. CDR3 residues: CASSYTGGPSSYEQYF. For the CDR3, the DNA is TGCGCCAGCAGCTACACAGGGGGCCCCAGCTCCTACGAGCAGTACTTC. Full variable domain (rest looked up from reference TRBV5-1 and TRBJ2-7): KAGVTQTPRYLIKTRGQQVTLSCSPISGHRSVSWYQQTPGQGLQFLFEYFSETQRNKGNFPGRFSGRQFSNSRSEMNVSTLELGDSALYLCASSYTGGPSSYEQYFGPGTRLTVT.

The chain employs TRBV7-9 and TRBJ1-4, with no clear D. Trimming removed 5 bases at V and 0 bases at J, with 13 bases between. Looked up from germline, CDR1 is SEHNR and CDR2 is FQNEAQ (reference sequence). The CDR3 contains 16 residues. The CDR3, as DNA: TGTGCCAGCAGCCCCCGGACGGGAGCAACTAATGAAAAACTGTTTTTT. Translated: CASSPRTGATNEKLFF. Drawing the rest from reference TRBV7-9 and TRBJ1-4, the complete variable domain is DTGVSQNPRHKITKRGQNVTFRCDPISEHNRLYWYRQTLGQGPEFLTYFQNEAQLEKSRLLSDRFSAERPKGSFSTLEIQRTEQGDSAMYLCASSPRTGATNEKLFFGSGTQLSVL.

V and J are TRBV7-3 and TRBJ2-5, with 7 bases identical to TRBD2. CDR3 length: 16 amino acids. Trimming removed 5 bases from V and 5 bases from J; junction bases left unmatched: 14. The V gene's germline CDR1 is SGHTA and CDR2 FQGTGA. The DNA for the CDR3 is TGTGCCAGCAGCCAAAACCCGGGGGGAAAGGGGGAGACCCAGTACTTC. This sequence encodes CASSQNPGGKGETQYF.

The chain joins TRBV30 to TRBJ2-3; 14 nucleotides match TRBD2. CDR1 GTSNPN and CDR2 SVGIG come from the germline V gene (reference sequence). Losses at the gene ends were 4 bases for V and 4 bases for J; bases not matched to a gene: 7. This CDR3 spans 16 amino acids. Here the CDR3 reads CAWTLGTSGGPDTQYF. CDR3 sequence (DNA): TGTGCCTGGACCTTGGGGACTAGCGGGGGCCCAGATACGCAGTATTTT.

Concerning this clone: Other DNA sequences of this sample code for an identical CDR3. The chain combines TRBV29-1 with TRBJ2-5; 11 bases match TRBD1. Trimming at V came to 3 bases and at J to 5 bases, leaving 8 bases not matched to a gene. The CDR3 is made up of 15 amino acids. Germline V gives CDR1 SQVTM, CDR2 ANQGSEA. The CDR3 sequence: CSVERTGGIGETQYF. Written as DNA, the CDR3 is TGCAGCGTTGAGCGGACAGGGGGCATAGGGGAGACCCAGTACTTC.

The chain joins TRBV25-1 to TRBJ1-6; 9 bases line up with TRBD1. Germline values: CDR1 MGHDK, CDR2 SYGVNS. CDR3 length: 14 amino acids. V gave up 5 bases and J gave up 13 bases; unmatched junction bases: 9. This chain's CDR3 is CASSTRTGELPLHF. The CDR3 DNA reads as TGTGCCAGCAGTACAAGGACAGGGGAATTGCCCCTCCACTTT.

The chain joins TRBV6-5 to TRBJ2-5; maybe TRBD2 (5 bases). The closer fit of TRBJ2-7 to the DNA end suggests the J call may be wrong. Germline V gene data show CDR1 as MNHEY and CDR2 as SVGAGI. CDR3 size: 14 residues. The CDR3 protein is CASSYFGGDAEQYF. The CDR3 DNA follows: TGTGCCAGCAGTTACTTCGGAGGTGACGCCGAGCAGTACTTC.

The CDR3 protein is CASSLFSGGSYEQYF. The CDR3, as DNA: TGTGCCAGCAGCTTATTCTCAGGGGGCTCCTACGAGCAGTACTTC. The chain has TRBV7-8 and TRBJ2-7, with 7 nucleotides matching TRBD1. The germline gives CDR1 SGHVS, CDR2 FQNEAQ. CDR3 length: 15 residues. Trimming removed 2 bases from V and 0 bases from J; junction bases left unmatched: 4.

The rearrangement links TRBV7-2 to TRBJ2-5; 7 bases map to TRBD2. Germline assignment: CDR1 SGHTA and CDR2 FQGNSA. The V and J ends lost 3 bases and 5 bases, in that order; junction bases with no gene match: 3. The CDR3 is 13 residues long. CDR3 bases: TGTGCCAGCAGCTTTTCCGGGGGGGAGACCCAGTACTTC. Translated, it gives CASSFSGGETQYF.